Listed below are T cell receptor beta chains from one sample, sequenced in a study of blood T cells in healthy people across ages. TCRdb itself ran the 5' RACE reads through MiXCR, one entry per CDR3 protein. This table has about 730,000 distinct CDR3 sequences, roughly 47% appearing once. The sequenced sample consisted of blood. These receptors came from a woman in her sixties or seventies in good health. CDR3s include the opening cysteine and the closing phenylalanine or tryptophan.

V	J	CDR3
TRBV29-1	TRBJ2-7	CSVEDREGGRDYEQYF
TRBV20-1	TRBJ2-3	CSSRPGSADTQYF
TRBV29-1	TRBJ2-1	CSVRGARSSYNEQFF
TRBV29-1	TRBJ2-1	CSFPPGDYYNEQFF
TRBV12-3/TRBV12-4	TRBJ2-3	CASSRPPGQRADTQYF
TRBV9	TRBJ2-5	CASSAFTLAGGQETQYF
TRBV29-1	TRBJ2-3	CSGEECTDTQYF
TRBV20-1	TRBJ2-7	CSANPTGLAGVIDEQYF
TRBV12-5	TRBJ2-5	CASGSSQGAPQYF
TRBV18	TRBJ2-7	CASSPPSTGALGEQYF
TRBV4-2	TRBJ2-2	CASSAIAASGELFF
TRBV5-1	TRBJ2-3	CASSPSGPGPDTQYF
TRBV6-1	TRBJ2-7	CASSPRAGYTYEQYF
TRBV12-3/TRBV12-4	TRBJ1-2	CASSLNPTGGYTF
TRBV12-3/TRBV12-4	TRBJ2-3	CAGSFSSGGTDTQYF
TRBV12-3/TRBV12-4	TRBJ2-3	CASMAGLTSTDTQYF
TRBV7-2	TRBJ2-5	CASSSRTGLAETQYF
TRBV18	TRBJ2-7	CASSPMDIYEQYF
TRBV7-2	TRBJ2-1	CASSSTSGVLSYNEQFF
TRBV20-1	TRBJ2-2	CSADRGTGELFF
TRBV27	TRBJ2-7	CASSFASGVEQYF
TRBV5-5	TRBJ1-2	CASSLGGGEVYTF
TRBV24-1	TRBJ1-2	CATSDSAGTYGYTF
TRBV11-1	TRBJ2-7	CASSPLRGTYEQYF
TRBV7-3	TRBJ2-7	CASSFTGWGEQYF
TRBV11-2	TRBJ2-5	CASSLVYRELETQYF
TRBV7-2	TRBJ1-2	CASSLSGWGYTF
TRBV14	TRBJ1-2	CASSQDRRQGLYGYTF
TRBV19	TRBJ2-5	CASSKTSGGETQYF
TRBV12-3/TRBV12-4	TRBJ1-1	CASSFRKAEAFF
TRBV27	TRBJ1-1	CVSSLKTYTEAFF
TRBV20-1	.	CSAGGLAYEQYF
TRBV29-1	TRBJ2-1	CGGGRDYNEQFF
TRBV7-3	TRBJ2-3	CASSHRDRRTDTQYF
TRBV20-1	TRBJ2-7	CSVEWGNEQYF
TRBV10-3	TRBJ2-1	CAISTGPDANEQFF
TRBV7-2	TRBJ2-2	CASRTTGQAGELFF
TRBV10-3	TRBJ2-3	CAISEPDEYTDTQYF
TRBV20-1	TRBJ2-1	CSARRVGVSGDFLVEQFF
TRBV29-1	TRBJ1-4	CSVEGGSEKLFF